This T cell receptor (beta chain) was recorded in a study of CD8 T cells in ankylosing spondylitis. Whole-study results and caveats: In synovial fluid and blood from reactive arthritis, some motif variants were previously reported. A motif of fewer than ten highly homologous TCR beta variants was seen as apparently characteristic of ankylosing spondylitis blood.

In this sample, this clonotype turned up many times. As yet, its antigen is unknown. Quantitative molecular-barcoded 5'-RACE generated the TCR beta libraries. One entry per CDR3 protein results from TCRdb running MiXCR on the 5' RACE reads. The table includes about 510,000 distinct CDR3 sequences, about 5.2% detected once. The germline V gene encodes CDR1 SQVTM and CDR2 ANQGSEA. Trimming took 7 bases from V and 4 from J, leaving 13 bases between them. This CDR3 is built from 12 residues. The chain links TRBV29-1 to TRBJ1-2; D is perhaps TRBD1 (5 bases). The source material was blood, either unsorted or a sorted T cell fraction (not recorded which). The sequence came from a male donor with ankylosing spondylitis. For the CDR3, the DNA is TGCAGCGCCCTATCGGGGACCTATGGCTACACCTTC. This translates into CSALSGTYGYTF.